Given below is one T cell receptor (beta chain) in context. Its antigen is currently unknown. The record originates from a study of cytomegalovirus exposure and HLA in healthy donors. General study results and limits: About 87% or about 30% of the time was how often most TCR beta V segments were productive, according to an earlier analysis. A later analysis appeared to link common viral pathogens to several of the most significant clusters.

The CDR3 spans 20 residues. V gave up 0 bases and J gave up 2 bases; unmatched junction bases: 18. The germline CDR1 and CDR2 sequences are SGHVS and FQNEAQ. The primer mix had 60 Vbeta and 13 Jbeta primers. Assay used: immunoSEQ multiplex PCR; TCRdb lists only in-frame clones, some missing. This repertoire shows some 150,000 clones, roughly 80% found once; its top ten account for around 4.5%. The rearrangement joins TRBV7-8 to TRBJ1-2, with 7 bases that match TRBD1. Sequences were obtained from PBMCs. The sequence derives from a man aged 25-40 years in good health and CMV-seronegative. This CDR3 reads CASSLAMNHKTGRGNYGYTF. CDR3 coding DNA: TGTGCCAGCAGCTTAGCGATGAATCACAAGACAGGGAGAGGAAACTATGGCTACACCTTC.